A single sample gave rise to the 3 T cell receptor beta chains below, sequenced in a study of blood T cell repertoires in COVID-19. Here immunoSEQ multiplex PCR was the method, and the copy in TCRdb shows in-frame clones only, minus some. The data contain 200,000 to 250,000 clones, around four fifths of them singletons. Material for sequencing was peripheral blood. All receptors come from a woman in her thirties or forties with active or convalescent COVID-19.

V gene TRBV12-3 or TRBV12-4 combines with J gene TRBJ2-3; D may be TRBD2 (6 bases). The V end lost 7 bases, the J end lost 9 bases, and 17 bases lay between the germline ends. The CDR3 contains 13 residues. DNA of the CDR3: TGTGCCAGCACCCCGACTAGGGTCTGGACGCAGTATTTT. Translated, it gives CASTPTRVWTQYF.

The chain employs TRBV29-1 and TRBJ2-7; D is unresolved. The ends were cut back, 6 bases at V and 4 bases at J, with 10 bases in the middle. There are 11 residues in the CDR3. The germline CDR1 and CDR2 sequences are SQVTM and ANQGSEA. The CDR3 region is CSVLQSYEQYF. CDR3 nucleotides: TGCAGCGTATTACAGAGTTACGAGCAGTACTTC.

This clone was seen only a few times. The chain has TRBV14 and TRBJ2-7; 7 bases align to TRBD1. The CDR3 has 16 residues. J gave up 5 bases and V 0 bases, and 10 bases lay outside the gene matches. CDR1 SGHDN and CDR2 FVKESK come from the germline V gene. This CDR3 is CASSQDKGTGDHEQYF. The DNA for the CDR3 is TGTGCCAGCAGCCAAGATAAGGGTACAGGGGATCACGAGCAGTACTTC.